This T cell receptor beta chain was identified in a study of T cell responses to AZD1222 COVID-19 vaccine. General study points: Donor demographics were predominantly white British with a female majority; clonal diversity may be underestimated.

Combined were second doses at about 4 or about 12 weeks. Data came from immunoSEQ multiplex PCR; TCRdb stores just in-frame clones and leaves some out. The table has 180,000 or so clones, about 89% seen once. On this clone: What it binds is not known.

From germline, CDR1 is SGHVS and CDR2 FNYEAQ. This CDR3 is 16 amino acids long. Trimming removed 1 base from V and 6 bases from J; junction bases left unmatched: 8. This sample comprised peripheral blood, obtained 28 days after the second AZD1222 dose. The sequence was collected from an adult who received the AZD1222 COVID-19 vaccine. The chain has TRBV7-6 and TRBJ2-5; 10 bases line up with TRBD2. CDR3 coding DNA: TGTGCCAGCAGCTTAGGAGCGGGGGGGCCGGAAAAGACCCAGTACTTC. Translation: CASSLGAGGPEKTQYF. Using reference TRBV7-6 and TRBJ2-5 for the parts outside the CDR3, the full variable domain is GAGVSQSPRYKVTKRGQDVALRCDPISGHVSLYWYRQALGQGPEFLTYFNYEAQQDKSGLPNDRFSAERPEGSISTLTIQRTEQRDSAMYRCASSLGAGGPEKTQYFGPGTRLLVL.